These 24 T cell receptor beta chains share one sample of origin, sequenced in a study of shared clonotypes between healthy human individuals (TCRdb year 2020). The receptor library was made with the immunoSEQ multiplex PCR assay. In TCRdb, the immuneACCESS table is reduced to in-frame sequences with V and J assigned. These tables do not hold every clone; where another copy was compared, an unresolved V gene accounts for under half, and the others remain unexplained. Recorded for this sample are 2 million to 2.5 million clones; 93% of them occurred a single time. The top ten constitute more than 0.35% of the sample. Sequencing input: naive CD4+ T cells from PBMCs. Explained via the paper, the cell subset or site label denotes: CD45RA+ positively selected. All receptors derive from a man between 18 and 29 years old in good health. Some clones in this sample may be carry-over from other donors' samples.

The chain combines TRBV18 with TRBJ1-4, with D unresolved. Germline loops: CDR1 KGHSH, CDR2 LQKENI. The V gene lost 3 bases and the J gene lost 10 bases, with 9 bases spanning the gap. The CDR3 length is 12 residues. The CDR3 loop is CASSPLAGKLFF. The CDR3 DNA sequence: TGTGCCAGCTCACCGTTAGCGGGAAAACTGTTTTTT.

To note about this clone: The same CDR3 can be traced to other DNA sequences in this sample. This rearrangement joins TRBV9 to TRBJ2-3; 10 bases line up with TRBD2. Trimming took 5 bases from V and 6 from J; bases not matched to a gene: 9. There are 15 residues in the CDR3. CDR1 and CDR2 (germline): SGDLS, YYNGEE. The CDR3 sequence is CASSALAGVTDTQYF. In DNA, the CDR3 is TGTGCCAGCAGTGCTCTAGCGGGAGTGACGGATACGCAGTATTTT. Full variable domain (outside the CDR3, taken from reference TRBV9 and TRBJ2-3): DSGVTQTPKHLITATGQRVTLRCSPRSGDLSVYWYQQSLDQGLQFLIQYYNGEERAKGNILERFSAQQFPDLHSELNLSSLELGDSALYFCASSALAGVTDTQYFGPGTRLTVL.

The chain combines TRBV18 with TRBJ1-2, with TRBD1 matching 8 bases. The V and J ends lost 5 bases and 7 bases, in that order; junction bases with no gene match: 9. The CDR3 runs to 14 residues. Germline V CDR1 and CDR2: KGHSH, LQKENI. The CDR3 spells CASSGVRTGIGYTF. In DNA, the CDR3 is TGTGCCAGCTCAGGTGTTCGGACAGGGATTGGCTACACCTTC.

In DNA, the CDR3 is TGTGCCAGCAGCGTAGCGCGTGCTTCTGGGGCCAACGTCCTGACTTTC. This codes for CASSVARASGANVLTF. The chain employs TRBV9 and TRBJ2-6; no reliable D call. V was trimmed by 0 bases and J by 1 base, leaving 8 bases between them. CDR1 SGDLS and CDR2 YYNGEE come from the germline V gene. The CDR3 is made up of 16 amino acids.

J is TRBJ2-1 and V is TRBV27, with a possible D match to TRBD2 (6 bases). Trimming took off 2 bases at V and 5 bases at J, with 10 bases between the two ends. CDR1 and CDR2 from the germline V gene are MNHEY and SMNVEV (reference sequence). This CDR3 has 14 residues. DNA of the CDR3: TGTGCCAGCAGTTTACTACTAGCCCACAATGAGCAGTTCTTC. Protein product: CASSLLLAHNEQFF.

J is TRBJ2-7 and V is TRBV11-2; 14 bases are a match to TRBD2. The germline V gene has CDR1 SGHAT and CDR2 FQNNGV. This CDR3 contains 14 residues. With V trimmed by 4 bases and J by 11 bases, 7 bases remained unmatched. This CDR3 reads CASSSPGLAGVKYF. Here the CDR3 DNA reads TGTGCCAGCAGCTCCCCGGGACTAGCGGGAGTTAAGTACTTC.

CDR3 amino acids: CASSCGPGHNQPQHF. The CDR3 DNA follows: TGTGCCAGCAGTTGCGGGCCAGGCCACAATCAGCCCCAGCATTTT. The chain is built from TRBV6-5 and TRBJ1-5; no definite D call. Trimming cost V 4 bases and J 3 bases, with 13 bases left between them. This CDR3 has 15 residues. CDR1 is MNHEY and CDR2 is SVGAGI in the germline V gene.

This clone is a singleton in its sample. The rearrangement joins TRBV23-1 to TRBJ1-5; TRBD1 is a possible D gene (6 bases). TRBV23-1 counts as an open reading frame of uncertain function. The CDR3 contains 15 residues. With 7 bases removed from V and 4 bases from J, the gap between germline ends came to 17 bases. Here the CDR3 DNA reads TGCGCCAGCACCCCCAAGGGGGGGAAAAATCAGCCCCAGCATTTT. Translation gives CASTPKGGKNQPQHF.

The chain recombines TRBV28 with TRBJ1-5; a weak D match, TRBD1 (6 bases). CDR3 length: 16 amino acids. V shed 2 bases and J shed 1 base, with 12 bases lying between them. CDR1 is MDHEN, CDR2 SYDVKM, per germline. In nucleotides, the CDR3 is TGTGCCAGCAGTTTAGAAGGGGGAAGGAGCAATCAGCCCCAGCATTTT. It translates to CASSLEGGRSNQPQHF.

This clone was counted once. This chain joins TRBV27 and TRBJ2-7; 8 bases agree with TRBD1. The CDR3 is made up of 15 amino acids. V shed 8 bases, J shed 2 bases, and the junction held 11 bases outside the gene matches. The germline V gene encodes CDR1 MNHEY and CDR2 SMNVEV (reference sequence). CDR3 DNA: TGTGCCAGCCGATTAGGACAGGGAACAGCCTACGAGCAGTACTTC. It yields the protein CASRLGQGTAYEQYF.

The rearrangement uses TRBV5-5 and TRBJ2-5; TRBD2 might be the D (5 bases). The CDR3 length is 14 residues. The V end lost 3 bases, the J end lost 2 bases, and 11 bases lay between the germline ends. The V gene's germline CDR1 is SGHKS and CDR2 YYEKEE (reference sequence). The CDR3 DNA reads TGTGCCAGCAGCTACTACCGGGAACAAGAGACCCAGTACTTC. This sequence encodes CASSYYREQETQYF.

This sequence joins TRBV5-1 and TRBJ2-2; 7 positions match TRBD1. V lost 2 bases, J lost 7 bases, and 5 bases stayed unmatched. Germline assignment: CDR1 SGHRS and CDR2 YFSETQ. The CDR3 runs 14 residues. CDR3 sequence reads: CASSFEGAVGELFF. The CDR3 nucleotides read TGCGCCAGCAGCTTTGAGGGGGCAGTCGGGGAGCTGTTTTTT.

This clone appeared a single time. The sample has other DNA sequences that encode this CDR3 too. The rearrangement joins TRBV7-6 to TRBJ2-7; D gene ambiguous. In germline, CDR1 is SGHVS, CDR2 FNYEAQ. V was clipped by 0 bases and J by 12 bases, with 15 bases between them. This CDR3 has 13 residues. The CDR3 sequence: CASSLASGSRPYF. In DNA, the CDR3 is TGTGCCAGCAGCTTAGCGTCGGGCAGCCGACCGTACTTC.

This rearrangement joins TRBV28 to TRBJ1-3, with D possibly being TRBD1 (5 bases). The CDR3 runs 14 residues. Germline lookup yields CDR1 MDHEN and CDR2 SYDVKM. The V gene lost 4 bases and the J gene lost 7 bases, with 14 bases spanning the gap. CDR3 sequence (DNA): TGTGCCAGCAGTTCCGGCGGGGCCGCGAACACCATATATTTT. Amino acids: CASSSGGAANTIYF.

The gene calls are TRBV28 and TRBJ1-2, with D possibly being TRBD1 (6 bases). The CDR3 contains 15 residues. Trimming stripped 5 bases from V and 2 bases from J, with 15 bases between. Germline V gene data show CDR1 as MDHEN and CDR2 as SYDVKM. This chain's CDR3 is CASSPAGGRNYGYTF. The CDR3 DNA follows: TGTGCCAGCAGTCCGGCTGGGGGGCGCAACTATGGCTACACCTTC.

The gene calls are TRBV28 and TRBJ2-6, with D perhaps matching TRBD1 (6 bases). Germline V CDR1 and CDR2: MDHEN, SYDVKM. This CDR3 spans 15 amino acids. Trimming removed 10 bases from V and 2 bases from J, with 15 bases in between. In DNA form, the CDR3 reads TGTGCCACTATGACAGGCCTCGCTGGGGCCAACGTCCTGACTTTC. It specifies CATMTGLAGANVLTF.

The chain joins TRBV27 to TRBJ2-3, with D maybe TRBD2 (6 bases). The CDR3 contains 16 residues. In germline, CDR1 is MNHEY, CDR2 SMNVEV (reference sequence). The V gene lost 5 bases and the J gene lost 4 bases, with 19 bases spanning the gap. The CDR3: CASSRPPGVVADTQYF. CDR3 DNA sequence: TGTGCCAGCAGTCGCCCCCCGGGGGTGGTCGCAGATACGCAGTATTTT.

V usage is TRBV2 and J usage is TRBJ2-3; D perhaps matches TRBD2 (5 bases). From germline, CDR1 is SNHLY and CDR2 FYNNEI. The CDR3 has 15 amino acids. Trimming removed 6 bases at V and 0 bases at J, with 13 bases between. The CDR3 DNA is TGTGCCAGCAGCGTACTAGTCCGGAGCACAGATACGCAGTATTTT. It is translated as CASSVLVRSTDTQYF.

The CDR3 coding sequence is TGTGCCAGCAGCGGGCGTATACAGGGGACCGGGGAGCTGTTTTTT. It specifies CASSGRIQGTGELFF. The chain joins TRBV2 to TRBJ2-2, with 7 bases fitting TRBD1. CDR1 and CDR2 from the germline V gene are SNHLY and FYNNEI. After removal of 6 bases from V and 5 bases from J, the junction contained 9 bases not matched to a gene. The CDR3 loop spans 15 amino acids.

The genes are TRBV29-1 and TRBJ1-2; D unresolved. Germline V lookup: CDR1 SQVTM, CDR2 ANQGSEA. Trimming pared 6 bases from V and 3 bases from J, leaving 14 bases between. The CDR3 extends over 13 amino acids. The CDR3 nucleotides are TGCAGCGTCCTCTCTGGGGTGTACTATGGCTACACCTTC. This codes for CSVLSGVYYGYTF.

This clone was seen a single time. The chain is built from TRBV19 and TRBJ2-2, with 10 nucleotides matching TRBD2. Germline V CDR1 and CDR2: LNHDA, SQIVND (reference sequence). Trimming removed 1 base from V and 4 bases from J; junction bases left unmatched: 3. The CDR3 contains 16 residues. CDR3 loop: CASSIGSSGSTGELFF. CDR3 DNA: TGTGCCAGTAGTATAGGTTCTAGCGGGAGCACCGGGGAGCTGTTTTTT. The full variable domain, in which reference TRBV19 and TRBJ2-2 provide the parts outside the CDR3, is DGGITQSPKYLFRKEGQNVTLSCEQNLNHDAMYWYRQDPGQGLRLIYYSQIVNDFQKGDIAEGYSVSREKKESFPLTVTSAQKNPTAFYLCASSIGSSGSTGELFFGEGSRLTVL.

This sequence joins TRBV6-5 and TRBJ1-4; a weak D match, TRBD1 (5 bases). The ends were cut back, 0 bases at V and 0 bases at J, with 8 bases in the middle. The CDR3 sequence is 16 residues long. CDR1 MNHEY and CDR2 SVGAGI come from the germline V gene. The DNA for the CDR3 is TGTGCCAGCAGTTACTCCCCGGGGCCAACTAATGAAAAACTGTTTTTT. This translates into CASSYSPGPTNEKLFF.

V is TRBV7-8 and J is TRBJ2-2; 7 bases map to TRBD2. The junction had 10 bases not matched to a gene; V was cut back by 1 base and J by 5 bases. From germline, CDR1 is SGHVS and CDR2 FQNEAQ. The CDR3 consists of 17 residues. The CDR3, as DNA: TGTGCCAGCAGCTTAGAAGGCGGGAGCATCCTAACCGGGGAGCTGTTTTTT. It is translated as CASSLEGGSILTGELFF.

V and J are TRBV7-2 and TRBJ2-5, with unresolved D. Trimming shortened V by 1 base and J by 1 base, and 4 bases separated the two germline ends. This CDR3 region has 13 residues. In germline, CDR1 is SGHTA, CDR2 FQGNSA. CDR3 protein: CASSLELQETQYF. CDR3 sequence (DNA): TGTGCCAGCAGCTTAGAACTCCAAGAGACCCAGTACTTC.